The 8 T cell receptor beta chains presented below share a single source sample, sequenced in a study of cytomegalovirus exposure and HLA in healthy donors. The PCR ran on 60 Vbeta and 13 Jbeta primers. The method was immunoSEQ multiplex PCR; TCRdb's version includes in-frame clones alone and lacks a portion of them. The sample includes 75,000 to 100,000 clones, roughly 80% of them seen just once. Sequenced input: PBMCs. These receptors came from a man aged 55 to 70 in good health and CMV-seropositive.

J is TRBJ2-3 and V is TRBV5-6; the match to TRBD1 covers 8 bases. There are 15 residues in the CDR3. With 8 bases clipped from V and 2 bases from J, the junction kept 10 bases outside the gene matches. In germline, CDR1 is SGHDT, CDR2 YYEEEE. Here the CDR3 reads CASYRQGRDTDTQYF. The CDR3 nucleotides read TGTGCCAGTTATAGACAGGGGCGGGACACAGATACGCAGTATTTT. The full variable domain, completed using reference TRBV5-6 and TRBJ2-3, is DAGVTQSPTHLIKTRGQQVTLRCSPKSGHDTVSWYQQALGQGPQFIFQYYEEEERQRGNFPDRFSGHQFPNYSSELNVNALLLGDSALYLCASYRQGRDTDTQYFGPGTRLTVL.

The V and J genes are TRBV19 and TRBJ1-2, with 9 bases lining up with TRBD1. The CDR3 contains 16 residues. Per the germline V gene, CDR1 is LNHDA and CDR2 is SQIVND (reference sequence). The junction had 11 bases not matched to a gene; V was cut back by 4 bases and J by 5 bases. CDR3 in amino acids: CASSTPGQGARYGYTF. CDR3 nucleotides: TGTGCCAGTAGTACCCCGGGACAGGGCGCACGGTATGGCTACACCTTC.

This clone was observed once. The chain links TRBV27 to TRBJ1-2; possibly TRBD1 for D (5 bases). The CDR3 is 14 amino acids. V shed 6 bases and J shed 3 bases, with 14 bases lying between them. Per the germline V gene, CDR1 is MNHEY and CDR2 is SMNVEV (reference sequence). The CDR3 DNA sequence: TGTGCCAGCAGATCCGGTCTCAGGGACTATGGCTACACCTTC. This sequence encodes CASRSGLRDYGYTF.

This clone was seen only once. CDR3 sequence (DNA): TGTGCCAGCAGCTTAGTTGCGCCTATTGATAATGAGCAGTTCTTC. Protein: CASSLVAPIDNEQFF. The chain recombines TRBV11-2 with TRBJ2-1, with D uncertain. The CDR3 covers 15 residues. V was shortened by 1 base and J by 7 bases, with 14 bases between the two germline ends. CDR1 is SGHAT, CDR2 FQNNGV, per germline.

J is TRBJ2-5 and V is TRBV30; 9 bases agree with TRBD1. The J call may be faulty, since TRBJ2-7 better matches the DNA end. Germline lookup yields CDR1 GTSNPN and CDR2 SVGIG (reference sequence). CDR3 length equals 14 residues. The CDR3, as DNA: TGTGCCTGGAGTACAGGGGGCGAGCACTACGAGCAGTACTTC. Translating it yields CAWSTGGEHYEQYF.

The chain couples TRBV6-1 to TRBJ2-4, with 10 bases aligning to TRBD1. The V and J ends lost 6 bases and 7 bases, in that order; junction bases with no gene match: 6. The germline gives CDR1 MNHNS, CDR2 SASEGT. This CDR3 comprises 14 residues. CDR3 DNA sequence: TGTGCCAGCAGACACGGACAGGGGGTGAACATTCAGTACTTC. Amino acid sequence: CASRHGQGVNIQYF.

In its sample, this clone was seen once. J is TRBJ1-2 and V is TRBV14; 7 nucleotides agree with TRBD1. There are 13 residues in the CDR3. The V gene end was trimmed by 0 bases and the J gene end by 5 bases; junction bases not matched to a gene: 0. Germline V lookup: CDR1 SGHDN, CDR2 FVKESK. The CDR3 DNA reads TGTGCCAGCAGCCAAGACAGGGGGTATGGCTACACCTTC. Its translation: CASSQDRGYGYTF.

The chain is built from TRBV5-1 and TRBJ1-2; weak D call: TRBD1 (6 bases). V was pared by 0 bases and J by 4 bases, with 13 bases between. Germline V gene data show CDR1 as SGHRS and CDR2 as YFSETQ. The CDR3 length is 15 residues. CDR3 residues: CASSLEAGAAYGYTF. The CDR3 coding sequence is TGCGCCAGCAGCTTGGAGGCAGGGGCCGCCTATGGCTACACCTTC. The entire variable domain, with the rest obtained from reference TRBV5-1 and TRBJ1-2, is as follows: KAGVTQTPRYLIKTRGQQVTLSCSPISGHRSVSWYQQTPGQGLQFLFEYFSETQRNKGNFPGRFSGRQFSNSRSEMNVSTLELGDSALYLCASSLEAGAAYGYTFGSGTRLTVV.